This T cell receptor (beta chain) was sequenced during a study of blood T cell repertoires in COVID-19 (dated by TCRdb to about 2020). Background for the entire study: The collaborator samples originated in the United States, Italy and Spain and spanned the acute and convalescent phases of COVID-19. The material from the prospective study consisted of cDNA or gDNA derived from T cells, B-cell-depleted T cells, or PBMCs. Subjects who had been exposed to COVID-19, were actively infected with it, or had recovered from it provided the deeply sampled blood TCRbeta repertoires that made up the dataset. The repertoires were made available in a free public database intended to serve as a resource for research on the immune response to SARS-CoV-2. The samples were drawn from two sources: the first 160 participants of the ongoing ImmuneRACE study, and over 1,000 subjects contributed by 6 global collaborators. A de-identified subject ID, COVID-19 status, age in years and sex were almost always included in the sample metadata. Where available, HLA class I and class II types were obtained from metadata supplied by the sample provider rather than from assay-based typing. What the research found in general, with its limitations: Clinical and demographic metadata were provided uncurated, with the amount varying by source and participant.

TCRbeta CDR3 regions were amplified from genomic DNA using the immunoSEQ Assay, a bias-controlled multiplex PCR. As for the original processing: Within the assay, amplification of reference gene primers was used to estimate how many nucleated cells each sample contained. To quantify the absolute abundance of each unique TCRbeta CDR3 rearrangement, sequence reads were collapsed and filtered. Productive Simpson clonality was computed per sample as the square root of Simpson's diversity index over productive rearrangements. TCRdb stores this immuneACCESS table with in-frame sequences only. Part of the clones is absent; in the studies checked, under half of the shortfall reflects unresolved V genes, and no reason is known for the rest. The DNA was the basis for D and trimming; V, J and clone size are from that table. This sample is represented by 200,000 to 250,000 clones; roughly 80% of them were singletons. The ten largest clones take up nearly 20% of the sample.

Whole blood was collected in K2EDTA tubes by collaborating institutions according to the institutions' own protocols. Collaborator samples were shipped for TCRbeta analysis as frozen whole blood, isolated PBMCs, or DNA extracted from either sample type. From the cysteine through the phenylalanine, the CDR3 covers 12 amino acids. Of all the DNA, just the CDR3 is kept, 36 bases in frame from base 1. Based on the germline V gene, the CDR1 and CDR2 sequences are SNHLY and FYNNEI. The germline ends are 9 bases apart after V is trimmed by 5 bases and J by 5 bases. About this clone: Its antigen has not been determined. Base qualities are not provided; no much larger clone lies one nucleotide away.

The receptor comes from a man younger than 40 with active or convalescent COVID-19. Sample: peripheral blood. Recombination connected TRBV2 to TRBJ1-1; TRBD1 might be the D gene, on 5 matching bases. The CDR3 reads as follows: CASSHRLTEAFF. The DNA sequence reads TGTGCCAGCAGTCACAGGTTGACTGAAGCTTTCTTT.